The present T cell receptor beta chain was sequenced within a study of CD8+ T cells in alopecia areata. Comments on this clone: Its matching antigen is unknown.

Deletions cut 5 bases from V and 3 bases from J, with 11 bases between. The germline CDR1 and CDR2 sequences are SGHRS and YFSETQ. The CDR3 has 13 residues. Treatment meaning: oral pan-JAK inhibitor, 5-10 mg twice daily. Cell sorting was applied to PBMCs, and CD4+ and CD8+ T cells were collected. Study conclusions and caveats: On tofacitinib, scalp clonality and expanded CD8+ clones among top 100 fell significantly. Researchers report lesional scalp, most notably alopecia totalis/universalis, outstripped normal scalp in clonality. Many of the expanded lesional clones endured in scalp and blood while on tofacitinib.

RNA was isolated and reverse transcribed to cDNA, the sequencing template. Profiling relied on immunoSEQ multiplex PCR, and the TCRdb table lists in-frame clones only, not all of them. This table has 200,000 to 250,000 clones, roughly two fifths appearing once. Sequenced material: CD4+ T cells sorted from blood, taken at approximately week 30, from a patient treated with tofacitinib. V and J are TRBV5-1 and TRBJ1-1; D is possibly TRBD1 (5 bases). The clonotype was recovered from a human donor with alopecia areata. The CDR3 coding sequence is TGCGCCAGCAGTTCCAGGGATGACACTGAAGCTTTCTTT. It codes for CASSSRDDTEAFF.